At least ten counts were recorded for the clone carrying this T cell receptor beta chain. Primed by a sample-barcoded 5' primer and a J-beta primer mix, a second PCR proceeded for about 6 to 11 cycles. One entry per CDR3 protein results from TCRdb running MiXCR on the 5' RACE reads. The sample gives 590,000 or so distinct CDR3 sequences, about 30% of which show up once; approximately 15% is in the top ten. The entry originates in a study of blood T cells in healthy people across ages. The V and J ends lost 5 bases and 5 bases, in that order; junction bases with no gene match: 7. Germline V CDR1 and CDR2: DFQATT, SNEGSKA (reference sequence). The CDR3 loop spans 14 amino acids.

The specimen was blood. This receptor was taken from an elderly woman in good health. This chain joins TRBV20-1 and TRBJ2-3; 10 bases agree with TRBD1. The CDR3 coding sequence is TGCAGTGCTGTGGGACAGGGGAGTCAAGATACGCAGTATTTT. It encodes CSAVGQGSQDTQYF.